This TCR beta chain was sequenced in a study of PD-L1 blockade in urothelial cancer. Study at large: Atezolizumab (1,200 mg intravenously every 3 weeks) began at some point between 2014 and 2016 for patients. Blood drawn 3 weeks (second dose) and 6 weeks after treatment start was analyzed. General study points: Patients who had durable benefit saw their tumor-associated blood clones expand more at 3 weeks. Below-median pretreatment blood TCR clonality predicted better survival.

As regards this clone: Its antigen is still unknown.

The CDR3 is 14 amino acids. CDR1 and CDR2 (germline): SGHTA, FQGNSA. V was pared by 2 bases and J by 8 bases, with 7 bases of the junction left unmatched. Assay: immunoSEQ multiplex PCR; the TCRdb copy retains only in-frame clones and omits some. Here the sample spans 90,000 to 120,000 clones, over 75% being singletons. The input for sequencing was PBMCs, taken around atezolizumab (anti-PD-L1) treatment. V is TRBV7-2 and J is TRBJ2-3; 7 bases agree with TRBD1. The receptor was derived from a man aged 45-65 years with urothelial cancer. This CDR3 is CASSLSGTASTQYF. Here the CDR3 DNA reads TGTGCCAGCAGCTTATCCGGGACAGCCAGTACGCAGTATTTT.